The rows below give T cell receptor beta chains drawn from one sample of a study of CD8+ T cells in alopecia areata. Clones were sequenced by immunoSEQ multiplex PCR, and TCRdb holds only the in-frame ones, with some missing. The data show about 180,000 clones, with 45% to 60% seen just once and 10% held by the top ten. The source was CD8+ T cells sorted from blood, collected at approximately week 52, from a patient treated with tofacitinib. Receptor source: a human donor with alopecia areata. Each CDR3 is given with its conserved first and last residue. A D gene is named only where the DNA matches it firmly. The listing skips clone size in some rows; elsewhere it reads once, few, many or a size class.

clone size,J gene,D gene,V gene,CDR3 DNA,CDR3 protein
.,TRBJ2-1,TRBD1,TRBV6-5,TGTGCCAGCAGCCCCGGGCAGGGGGCGCTCGGTGAGCAGTTCTTC,CASSPGQGALGEQFF
.,TRBJ1-2,.,TRBV6-6,TGTGCCAGCAGTTACATCGATAACTATGGCTACACCTTC,CASSYIDNYGYTF
few,TRBJ1-2,.,TRBV12-5,TGTGCTAGTGGTTTGATCCGGGGGCCTGGCTACACCTTC,CASGLIRGPGYTF
few,TRBJ2-1,TRBD2,TRBV5-4,TGTGCCAGCAGCCCCCCGACTAGCGGGGAGTACAATGAGCAGTTCTTC,CASSPPTSGEYNEQFF
few,TRBJ2-7,.,TRBV20-1,TGCAGTGCTAGAGTGATGGGCGAGCAGTACTTC,CSARVMGEQYF
.,TRBJ2-3,TRBD1,TRBV4-2,TGTGCCAGCAGCCAAGCAGGGGGCGACGGTACGCAGTATTTT,CASSQAGGDGTQYF
few,TRBJ2-3,.,TRBV5-6,TGTGCCAGCAGCTTGGAGACGCTTGGAGATACGCAGTATTTT,CASSLETLGDTQYF
.,TRBJ2-3,.,TRBV10-3,TGTGCCATCAGTGAGGGGACTGCTAGCACAGATACGCAGTATTTT,CAISEGTASTDTQYF
few,TRBJ1-2,.,TRBV4-3,TGCGCCAGCAGCCAAGAGTCGGAGGGGGGCTTCAACCATGGCTACACCTTC,CASSQESEGGFNHGYTF
.,TRBJ2-4,.,TRBV5-1,TGCGCCAGCAGCTTGGTCCGGTCGAAGGGGACAGCCAAAAACATTCAGTACTTC,CASSLVRSKGTAKNIQYF
few,TRBJ2-3,.,TRBV5-6,TGTGCCAGCAGCCTATTCGTTAGCACAGATACGCAGTATTTT,CASSLFVSTDTQYF
.,TRBJ2-7,TRBD2,TRBV27,TGTGCCAGCGGGGAGGGGTTCGAGCAGTACTTC,CASGEGFEQYF
few,TRBJ2-1,TRBD1,TRBV7-9,TGTGCCAGCAGCTTAGATACCGGGACAGGGGAATACGAGCAGTTCTTC,CASSLDTGTGEYEQFF
few,TRBJ1-2,.,TRBV19,TGTGCCAGTCGGACGGACTATGGCTACACCTTC,CASRTDYGYTF
.,TRBJ1-1,.,TRBV5-1,TGCGCCAGCAGCTTGCGGCAGTCGAACACTGAAGCTTTCTTT,CASSLRQSNTEAFF
.,TRBJ1-1,.,TRBV5-6,TGTGCCAGCAGCTGGGGAATGGGGGGAATGAACACTGAAGCTTTCTTT,CASSWGMGGMNTEAFF
.,TRBJ2-7,TRBD1,TRBV11-1,TGTGCCAGCAGCTTACCCCGGGACAGCACCTACGAGCAGTACTTC,CASSLPRDSTYEQYF
.,TRBJ1-2,.,TRBV30,TGTGCCTGTCCAAGGGGGGACTATGGCTACACCTTC,CACPRGDYGYTF
.,TRBJ2-3,.,TRBV6-5,TGTGCCAGCAACTTGGATGGCACAGATACGCAGTATTTT,CASNLDGTDTQYF
few,TRBJ2-3,.,TRBV7-9,TGTGCCAGCAGACACCGGGACACAGATACGCAGTATTTT,CASRHRDTDTQYF
.,TRBJ2-7,TRBD1,TRBV7-9,TGTGCCAGCAGCTCATCGACAGGGCGAGGGCAGTACTTC,CASSSSTGRGQYF
.,TRBJ2-6,.,TRBV11-2,TGTGCCAGCAGCTTGGGCCCGAACTCTGGGGCCAACGTCCTGACTTTC,CASSLGPNSGANVLTF
.,TRBJ2-1,TRBD1,TRBV29-1,TGCAGCGTGGACAGGGCCTACAATGAGCAGTTCTTC,CSVDRAYNEQFF
.,TRBJ1-1,.,TRBV29-1,TGCAGCGTCAACAGGGAGGGCACTGAAGCTTTCTTT,CSVNREGTEAFF
.,TRBJ2-1,TRBD1,TRBV9,TGTGCCAGCAGCGCTCCGGGACAGGGGGCGGCCTACAATGAGCAGTTCTTC,CASSAPGQGAAYNEQFF
.,TRBJ2-7,.,TRBV27,TGTGCCAGCAGTTTAGCAGGGACCCCTGGTAACGAGCAGTACTTC,CASSLAGTPGNEQYF
.,TRBJ2-7,.,TRBV13,TGTGCCAGCAGCTTACACCTATCCTACGAGCAGTACTTC,CASSLHLSYEQYF
.,TRBJ1-2,TRBD1,TRBV30,TGTGCCTGGAGTCTCGGGACAGGGGGCTTCTATGGCTACACCTTC,CAWSLGTGGFYGYTF
.,TRBJ1-1,TRBD1,TRBV4-1,TGCGCCAGCAGCCAAGAGAGGGGGCCTAACACTGAAGCTTTCTTT,CASSQERGPNTEAFF
.,TRBJ1-2,.,TRBV13,TGTGCCAGCAGCTTAGACAGGTCTTCTGGCTATGGCTACACCTTC,CASSLDRSSGYGYTF
.,TRBJ2-1,TRBD2,TRBV7-8,TGTGCCAGCAGCCCCGGACTAGCGGGGGGGCCCCCCTACAATGAGCAGTTCTTC,CASSPGLAGGPPYNEQFF
few,TRBJ2-1,TRBD1,TRBV6-4,TGTGCCAGCAGCCCCCTGACAGGGGGCGAAACCAATGAGCAGTTCTTC,CASSPLTGGETNEQFF
.,TRBJ1-6,.,TRBV12-5,TGTGCTAGTGGCCCATCACTAGGCTGGACAGCCTGGGTTGGTTCACCCCTCCACTTT,CASGPSLGWTAWVGSPLHF
.,TRBJ2-7,TRBD1,TRBV27,TGTGCCAGCAGTTATTCAGGGGGCTACGAGCAGTACTTC,CASSYSGGYEQYF